This TCR beta chain is from a study of OX40 agonist ivuxolimab in advanced cancers. After removal of 0 bases from V and 7 bases from J, the junction contained 8 bases not matched to a gene. Germline loops: CDR1 ENHRY, CDR2 SYGVKD. CDR3 length: 16 residues. Clones were read by immunoSEQ multiplex PCR, and TCRdb kept only the in-frame ones, dropping some. The sample shows tens of thousands of clones, around 90% of them seen only once. The material was CD4+ or CD8+ T cells sorted from blood, obtained in a trial of the OX40 agonist ivuxolimab. The J gene is TRBJ2-2, the V gene TRBV10-3; TRBD2 aligns across 7 bases. This clonotype was obtained from an adult with an advanced solid tumor such as melanoma, head and neck, liver or kidney cancer. This chain's CDR3 is CAISESLEREGGELFF. DNA of the CDR3: TGTGCCATCAGTGAGTCTCTGGAGCGGGAAGGCGGGGAGCTGTTTTTT.